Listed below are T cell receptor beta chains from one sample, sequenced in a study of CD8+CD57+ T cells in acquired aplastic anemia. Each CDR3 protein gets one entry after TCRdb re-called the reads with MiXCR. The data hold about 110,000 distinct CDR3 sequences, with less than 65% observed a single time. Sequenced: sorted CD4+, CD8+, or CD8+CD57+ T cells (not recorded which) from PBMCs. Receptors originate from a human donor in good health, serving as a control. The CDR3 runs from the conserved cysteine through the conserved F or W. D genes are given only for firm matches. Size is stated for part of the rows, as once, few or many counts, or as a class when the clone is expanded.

CASSQDFSTYEQYF	TGCGCCAGCAGCCAAGACTTTTCAACCTACGAGCAGTACTTC	once	NA	TRBV4-1	TRBJ2-7
CASSDTHGADTQYF	TGTGCCAGCAGTGACACGCATGGGGCAGATACGCAGTATTTT	NA	NA	TRBV10-3	TRBJ2-3
CASSFTGGHWEQYF	TGTGCCAGCAGTTTTACAGGGGGCCACTGGGAGCAGTACTTC	many	TRBD1	TRBV27	TRBJ2-7
CASSTTSVNEQFF	TGCGCCAGCAGCACGACTAGCGTCAATGAGCAGTTCTTC	NA	TRBD2	TRBV5-1	TRBJ2-1
CATREGVTYGYTF	TGTGCCACCCGGGAGGGCGTAACCTATGGCTACACCTTC	NA	NA	TRBV15	TRBJ1-2
CASSGGDRGPSSSYEQYF	TGTGCCAGCAGTGGGGGGGACAGGGGGCCGAGCAGCTCCTACGAGCAGTACTTC	few	TRBD1	TRBV25-1	TRBJ2-7
CASSERGQGGKTQYF	TGTGCCAGCAGTGAAAGAGGACAGGGGGGGAAGACCCAGTACTTC	NA	TRBD1	TRBV25-1	TRBJ2-5
CASGLVPRGRNEQFF	TGTGCCAGCGGCTTAGTGCCCCGGGGGCGCAATGAGCAGTTCTTC	once	NA	TRBV7-2	TRBJ2-1
CASGREGYEQYF	TGTGCCAGCGGGAGGGAAGGGTACGAGCAGTACTTC	few	TRBD2	TRBV19	TRBJ2-7
CASSLTNRGYTQYF	TGTGCCAGCAGCTTAACGAACAGGGGATATACGCAGTATTTT	NA	TRBD1	TRBV7-3	TRBJ2-3
CASSIRREQNEKLFF	TGTGCCAGTAGTATACGTCGAGAGCAAAATGAAAAACTGTTTTTT	NA	NA	TRBV19	TRBJ1-4
CASSSPFGTGEEETQYF	TGTGCCAGCAGTTCTCCATTCGGGACAGGGGAGGAAGAGACCCAGTACTTC	many	TRBD1	TRBV6-5	TRBJ2-5
CATADGQEETQYF	TGCGCCACCGCCGACGGGCAGGAAGAGACCCAGTACTTC	NA	NA	TRBV10-1	TRBJ2-5